The source of this T cell receptor beta chain is a study of response to subunit inactivated influenza vaccine (dated by TCRdb to the late 2010s). About the full investigation: The study used deep quantitative T cell receptor repertoire profiling to track responses to a trivalent subunit inactivated influenza vaccine.

The trim is 1 base for V and 2 bases for J, with a gap of 9 bases between the germline ends. Sequences MDHEN (CDR1) and SYDVKM (CDR2) are obtained from the germline V gene. CDR3 length: 14 amino acids, cysteine to phenylalanine. CDR3 DNA is the only sequence kept; it has 42 bases, read in frame from the first base. Broad study findings and their caveats: It was suggested by the authors that each seasonal influenza vaccination may recruit only a limited number of new T cells.

As to this clonotype: Its specific antigen is unknown. Nothing much larger sits one base from this clone, and base qualities are not available.

Library generation was performed with RT-PCR. The run used an Illumina HiSeq 2500. Starting from the raw public reads, TCRdb applied fastp trimming at Q25, assembled clones with MiXCR and retained in-frame beta chains. For every CDR3 protein sequence, its rows merge into one entry that carries the most common genes and DNA. This sample comprises 600,000 to 700,000 distinct CDR3 sequences, around 13% of them detected only once. Around 7.6% of the sample is taken by the ten largest. Material: PBMCs from blood, obtained 14 to 15 days before vaccination. The source is a man aged 45-65 years who received an inactivated influenza vaccine. Donor details come from another sample of the same person, matched by shared clones. The V gene is TRBV28 and the J gene is TRBJ2-7; the D element could tentatively be TRBD1 or TRBD2, as 5 bases agree for each. The nucleotides read TGTGCCAGCAGTTTATCCAGGGACCCCTACGAGCAGTACTTC. Its coded protein is CASSLSRDPYEQYF. With all but the CDR3 taken from the reference TRBV28 and TRBJ2-7 genes, the full variable domain is: DVKVTQSSRYLVKRTGEKVFLECVQDMDHENMFWYRQDPGLGLRLIYFSYDVKMKEKGDIPEGYSVSREKKERFSLILESASTNQTSMYLCASSLSRDPYEQYFGPGTRLTVT.